This TCR beta chain was obtained from a study of neurological immune-mediated disorders. The cDNA came from 5'RACE with 10-nucleotide random UMIs. Every sequencing run gave over 190 million TCR-beta sequences, taken from 15-18 subjects. TCRdb passed the 5' RACE reads through MiXCR, listing each CDR3 protein once. Of just over 95,000 distinct CDR3 sequences listed, 3% to 4% are singletons. Trimming took 1 base from V and 1 from J; bases not matched to a gene: 3. The V gene's germline CDR1 is SGHRS and CDR2 YFSETQ. The CDR3 runs 15 residues. This clonotype occurred a few times. Sequencing input: PBMCs. V and J are TRBV5-1 and TRBJ1-1, with 8 bases identical to TRBD1. This TCR was recovered from a woman aged 18-29 years with multiple sclerosis. Here the CDR3 reads CASSLPGTGNTEAFF. The CDR3 DNA reads TGCGCCAGCAGCTTGCCAGGGACAGGGAACACTGAAGCTTTCTTT.